Shown below are 20 T cell receptor beta chains from a single sample sequenced in a study of blood T cell repertoires in COVID-19. This table comes from immunoSEQ multiplex PCR, and its TCRdb copy is limited to in-frame clones, with some not included. The repertoire holds over 200,000 clones, with approximately 84% as singletons. The specimen was PBMCs or T cells enriched from blood (not recorded which). The receptors come from a man between 18 and 35 years old who had recovered from COVID-19.

The CDR3 DNA is TGTGCCAGCAGTTCCACCCTGACAGGGGGAGAGACCCAGTACTTC. It encodes CASSSTLTGGETQYF. The genes are TRBV11-2 and TRBJ2-5; 9 bases match TRBD1. CDR3 size: 15 residues. J gave up 4 bases and V 6 bases, and 9 bases lay outside the gene matches. Germline V gene data show CDR1 as SGHAT and CDR2 as FQNNGV.

CDR3 sequence (DNA): TGTGCCAGCAGCTTTCCGGGACGGGAGAACTATGGCTACACCTTC. This codes for CASSFPGRENYGYTF. This chain joins TRBV7-9 and TRBJ1-2, with D possibly TRBD1 on 5 matching bases. Trimming removed 3 bases from V and 2 bases from J, with 13 bases in between. The length of the CDR3 is 15 residues. CDR1 and CDR2 from the germline V gene are SEHNR and FQNEAQ (reference sequence). The variable domain in full, completed from reference TRBV7-9 and TRBJ1-2, reads DTGVSQNPRHKITKRGQNVTFRCDPISEHNRLYWYRQTLGQGPEFLTYFQNEAQLEKSRLLSDRFSAERPKGSFSTLEIQRTEQGDSAMYLCASSFPGRENYGYTFGSGTRLTVV.

The chain has TRBV4-1 and TRBJ2-5, with a possible D match to TRBD2 (7 bases). This CDR3 is 16 amino acids long. The ends were cut back, 1 base at V and 4 bases at J, with 16 bases in the middle. Germline values: CDR1 MGHRA, CDR2 YSYEKL. The CDR3 DNA follows: TGCGCCAGCAGCCAAGGGGTTGGGGGGGGCGTAGAGACCCAGTACTTC. Its protein product is CASSQGVGGGVETQYF.

The chain combines TRBV2 with TRBJ2-2; a weak D match, TRBD1 (6 bases). The germline V gene has CDR1 SNHLY and CDR2 FYNNEI. The CDR3 totals 18 residues. V was pared by 6 bases and J by 1 base, with 21 bases between. The CDR3 is CASSESMDRSLNTGELFF. The CDR3 DNA reads as TGTGCCAGCAGCGAATCCATGGACAGATCTTTGAACACCGGGGAGCTGTTTTTT.

The chain links TRBV5-5 to TRBJ1-6; no reliable D call. The CDR3 sequence is 15 residues long. The germline V gene has CDR1 SGHKS and CDR2 YYEKEE (reference sequence). V lost 0 bases, J lost 7 bases, and 11 bases lay in between. The CDR3 region is CASSLGTAGNSPLHF. Written as DNA, the CDR3 is TGTGCCAGCAGCTTGGGAACAGCTGGAAATTCACCCCTCCACTTT.

This chain joins TRBV19 and TRBJ1-1, with 12 positions matching TRBD1. Trimming at V came to 5 bases and at J to 5 bases, leaving 15 bases not matched to a gene. Germline V CDR1 and CDR2: LNHDA, SQIVND (reference sequence). The CDR3 runs to 18 residues. CDR3 region: CASSLGPGQGAFGTEAFF. The CDR3 region has the DNA TGTGCCAGTAGTTTAGGACCGGGACAGGGGGCGTTTGGTACTGAAGCTTTCTTT.

The chain uses TRBV10-3 and TRBJ1-3; D may be TRBD1 (5 bases). CDR1 is ENHRY and CDR2 is SYGVKD in the germline V gene. The V gene lost 3 bases and the J gene lost 8 bases, with 5 bases spanning the gap. The CDR3 consists of 11 residues. CDR3 DNA: TGTGCCATCAGTGAACAGGACACCATATATTTT. Encoded protein: CAISEQDTIYF.

The CDR3 nucleotides read TGTGCCAGCAGTTTCCCGGCAGGAATAACCTACGAGCAGTACTTC. Encoded protein: CASSFPAGITYEQYF. The chain couples TRBV28 to TRBJ2-7; D unclear. This CDR3 spans 15 amino acids. Germline V gene lookup returns CDR1 MDHEN and CDR2 SYDVKM. Trimming removed 3 bases from V and 2 bases from J, with 14 bases in between.

The chain has TRBV25-1 and TRBJ1-6; possible D gene TRBD1, 5 bases. Trimming took 3 bases from V and 8 from J, leaving 14 bases between them. Germline V CDR1 and CDR2: MGHDK, SYGVNS. The CDR3 runs 15 residues. CDR3 sequence: CASSDRQLGDSPLHF. The DNA of the CDR3 is TGTGCCAGCAGTGACAGACAGTTAGGGGATTCACCCCTCCACTTT. Complete variable domain (other parts from reference TRBV25-1 and TRBJ1-6): EADIYQTPRYLVIGTGKKITLECSQTMGHDKMYWYQQDPGMELHLIHYSYGVNSTEKGDLSSESTVSRIRTEHFPLTLESARPSHTSQYLCASSDRQLGDSPLHFGNGTRLTVT.

V usage is TRBV28 and J usage is TRBJ2-6; TRBD1 aligns across 9 bases. CDR1 is MDHEN and CDR2 is SYDVKM in the germline V gene. The V segment lost 3 bases and the J segment 0 bases; nucleotides outside the gene matches: 3. This CDR3 contains 17 residues. The CDR3: CASSFETGGSGANVLTF. In DNA form, the CDR3 reads TGTGCCAGCAGTTTCGAGACAGGGGGCTCTGGGGCCAACGTCCTGACTTTC.

The chain uses TRBV29-1 and TRBJ1-1; no definite D call. V dropped 6 bases and J dropped 1 base, with 9 bases sitting between them. The length of the CDR3 is 12 residues. CDR1 SQVTM and CDR2 ANQGSEA come from the germline V gene. The DNA for the CDR3 is TGCAGCGTCCCGACGGGGAACACTGAAGCTTTCTTT. As protein: CSVPTGNTEAFF.

The rearrangement joins TRBV2 to TRBJ1-4; 8 nucleotides line up with TRBD1. V was pared by 5 bases and J by 7 bases, with 9 bases of the junction left unmatched. Germline CDR1 and CDR2: SNHLY and FYNNEI. The CDR3 is 15 amino acids. The CDR3 nucleotides are TGTGCCAGCAGTTTCCGCACAGGGGGTGTTGAAAAACTGTTTTTT. This translates into CASSFRTGGVEKLFF. Using reference TRBV2 and TRBJ1-4 for the parts outside the CDR3, the full variable domain is EPEVTQTPSHQVTQMGQEVILRCVPISNHLYFYWYRQILGQKVEFLVSFYNNEISEKSEIFDDQFSVERPDGSNFTLKIRSTKLEDSAMYFCASSFRTGGVEKLFFGSGTQLSVL.

The rearrangement uses TRBV12-3 or TRBV12-4 and TRBJ1-1; TRBD1 might be the D (6 bases). CDR3 length equals 12 residues. Between the trimmed V and J ends, which lost 6 bases and 11 bases, there was a span of 16 bases. The CDR3 spells CASRVTGSGAFF. In DNA, the CDR3 is TGTGCCAGCAGAGTAACAGGGTCCGGGGCTTTCTTT.

The J gene is TRBJ2-1, the V gene TRBV5-6, with 10 bases aligning to TRBD2. J was trimmed by 6 bases and V by 2 bases; bases with no gene match: 2. There are 14 residues in the CDR3. Looked up from germline, CDR1 is SGHDT and CDR2 is YYEEEE. CDR3 region: CASSFIAGGNEQFF. Written as DNA, the CDR3 is TGTGCCAGCAGCTTTATAGCGGGAGGCAATGAGCAGTTCTTC.

The CDR3 is CASSKVRAYEQYF. The CDR3 coding sequence is TGTGCCAGCAGCAAAGTCAGGGCCTACGAGCAGTACTTC. This chain links TRBV21-1 with TRBJ2-7; TRBD1, the D gene given by the table, was not confirmed from the DNA. TRBV21-1 is a pseudogene locus. This CDR3 contains 13 residues.

The chain uses TRBV20-1 and TRBJ1-2; D is unresolved. The CDR3 sequence is 12 residues long. Looked up from germline, CDR1 is DFQATT and CDR2 is SNEGSKA (reference sequence). With 3 bases removed from V and 3 bases from J, the gap between germline ends came to 8 bases. Written as DNA, the CDR3 is TGCAGTGCTAGTCCAGCGTACTATGGCTACACCTTC. Translation: CSASPAYYGYTF.

This chain connects TRBV6-5 to TRBJ2-2, with D perhaps TRBD1 (5 bases). Germline-derived CDR1 and CDR2 are MNHEY and SVGAGI. This CDR3 has 13 amino acids. Trimming left V 4 bases short and J 7 bases short, with 10 bases between. CDR3 residues: CASSSTVIGELFF. In DNA, the CDR3 is TGTGCCAGCAGTTCGACAGTTATCGGGGAGCTGTTTTTT.

DNA for the CDR3: TGTGCCATCAGCCGGGACTTAGCTAACTATGGCTACACCTTC. Translated: CAISRDLANYGYTF. V gene TRBV10-3 combines with J gene TRBJ1-2; TRBD1 is a possible D gene (5 bases). Per germline, CDR1 ENHRY and CDR2 SYGVKD. V was shortened by 6 bases and J by 0 bases, with 11 bases between the two germline ends. CDR3 size: 14 residues.

The V gene is TRBV10-2, the J gene TRBJ2-3; the D is unclear. Germline loops: CDR1 WSHSY, CDR2 SAAADI. Trimming pared 3 bases from V and 4 bases from J, leaving 5 bases between. The CDR3 length is 12 residues. The CDR3: CASSDLSDTQYF. The CDR3 DNA is TGCGCCAGCAGTGATCTATCAGATACGCAGTATTTT.

The rearrangement links TRBV12-5 to TRBJ2-5, with TRBD1 matching 7 bases. The CDR3 is made up of 14 amino acids. The germline gives CDR1 LGHNT, CDR2 FRNRAP. V trimming: 2 bases; J trimming: 5 bases; junction bases outside the gene matches: 5. This CDR3 is CASGLSDREETQYF. CDR3 nucleotide sequence: TGTGCTAGTGGTTTGTCTGACAGGGAGGAGACCCAGTACTTC.